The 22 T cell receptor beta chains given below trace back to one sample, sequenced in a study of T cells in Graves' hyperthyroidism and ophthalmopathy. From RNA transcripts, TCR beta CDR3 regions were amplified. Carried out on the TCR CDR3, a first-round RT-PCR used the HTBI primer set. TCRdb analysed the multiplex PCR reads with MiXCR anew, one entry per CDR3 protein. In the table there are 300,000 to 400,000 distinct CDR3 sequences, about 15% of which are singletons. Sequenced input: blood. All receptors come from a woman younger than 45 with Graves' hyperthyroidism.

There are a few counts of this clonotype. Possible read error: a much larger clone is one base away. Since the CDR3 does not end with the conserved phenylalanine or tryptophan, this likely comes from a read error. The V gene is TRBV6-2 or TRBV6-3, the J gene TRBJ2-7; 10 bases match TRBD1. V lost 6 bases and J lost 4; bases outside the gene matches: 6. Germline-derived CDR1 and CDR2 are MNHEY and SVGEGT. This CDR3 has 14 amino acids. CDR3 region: CASRSTGGYYEQYL. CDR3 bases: TGTGCCAGCAGGTCGACAGGGGGCTATTACGAGCAGTACTTA.

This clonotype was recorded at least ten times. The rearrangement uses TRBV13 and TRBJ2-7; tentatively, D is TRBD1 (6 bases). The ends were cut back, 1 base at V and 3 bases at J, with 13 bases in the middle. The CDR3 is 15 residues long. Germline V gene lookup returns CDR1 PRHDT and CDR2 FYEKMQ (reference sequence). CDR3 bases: TGTGCCAGCAGCTTAGCCGGACAGCTAAACTACGAGCAGTACTTC. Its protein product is CASSLAGQLNYEQYF.

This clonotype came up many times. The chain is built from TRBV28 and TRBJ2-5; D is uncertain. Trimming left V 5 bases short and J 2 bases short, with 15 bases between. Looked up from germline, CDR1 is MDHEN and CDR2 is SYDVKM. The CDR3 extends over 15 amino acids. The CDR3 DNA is TGTGCCAGCAGTCCCCTCGGTCGGCAGCAAGAGACCCAGTACTTC. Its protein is CASSPLGRQQETQYF. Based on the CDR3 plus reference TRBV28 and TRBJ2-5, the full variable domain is DVKVTQSSRYLVKRTGEKVFLECVQDMDHENMFWYRQDPGLGLRLIYFSYDVKMKEKGDIPEGYSVSREKKERFSLILESASTNQTSMYLCASSPLGRQQETQYFGPGTRLLVL.

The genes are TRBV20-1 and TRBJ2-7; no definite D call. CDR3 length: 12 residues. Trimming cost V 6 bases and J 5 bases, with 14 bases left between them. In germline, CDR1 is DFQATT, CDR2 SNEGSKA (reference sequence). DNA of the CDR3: TGCAGTGCCCGGGCCGACAAGAACGAGCAGTACTTC. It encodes CSARADKNEQYF.

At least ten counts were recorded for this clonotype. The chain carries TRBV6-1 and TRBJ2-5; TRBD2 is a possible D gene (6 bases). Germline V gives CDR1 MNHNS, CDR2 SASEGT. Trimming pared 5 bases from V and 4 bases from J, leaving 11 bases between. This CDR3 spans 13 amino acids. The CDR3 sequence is CASSYWRGETQYF. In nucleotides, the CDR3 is TGTGCCAGCAGTTATTGGCGGGGAGAGACCCAGTACTTC.

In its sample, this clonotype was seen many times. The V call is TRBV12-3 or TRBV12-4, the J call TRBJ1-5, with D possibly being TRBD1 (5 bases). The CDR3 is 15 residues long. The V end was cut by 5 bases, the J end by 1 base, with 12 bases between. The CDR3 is CASSLGQRSNQPQHF. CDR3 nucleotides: TGTGCCAGCAGTCTGGGGCAACGAAGCAATCAGCCCCAGCATTTT.

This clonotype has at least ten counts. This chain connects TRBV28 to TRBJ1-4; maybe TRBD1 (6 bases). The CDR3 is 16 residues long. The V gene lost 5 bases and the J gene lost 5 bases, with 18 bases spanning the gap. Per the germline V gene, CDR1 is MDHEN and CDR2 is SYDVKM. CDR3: CASSAHQTGENEKLFF. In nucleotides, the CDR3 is TGTGCCAGCAGTGCCCACCAGACAGGCGAAAATGAAAAACTGTTTTTT.

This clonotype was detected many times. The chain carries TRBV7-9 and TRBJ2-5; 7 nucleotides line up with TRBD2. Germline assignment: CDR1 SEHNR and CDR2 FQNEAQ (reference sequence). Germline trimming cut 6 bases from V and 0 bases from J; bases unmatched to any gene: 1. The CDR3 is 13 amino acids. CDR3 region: CASRGLNQETQYF. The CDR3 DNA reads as TGTGCCAGCAGGGGACTAAACCAAGAGACCCAGTACTTC.

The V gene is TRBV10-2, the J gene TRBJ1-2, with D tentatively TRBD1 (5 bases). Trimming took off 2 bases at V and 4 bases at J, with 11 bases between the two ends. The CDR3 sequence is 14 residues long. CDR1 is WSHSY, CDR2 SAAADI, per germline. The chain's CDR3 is CASSENTGSYGYTF. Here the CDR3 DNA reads TGCGCCAGCAGTGAGAATACAGGAAGCTATGGCTACACCTTC.

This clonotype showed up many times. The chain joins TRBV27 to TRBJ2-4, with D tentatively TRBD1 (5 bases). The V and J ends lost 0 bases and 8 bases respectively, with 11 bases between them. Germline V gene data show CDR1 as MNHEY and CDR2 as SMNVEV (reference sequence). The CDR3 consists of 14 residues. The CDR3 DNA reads TGTGCCAGCAGTTTATCGGGGCTCTCCCACATTCAGTACTTC. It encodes CASSLSGLSHIQYF.

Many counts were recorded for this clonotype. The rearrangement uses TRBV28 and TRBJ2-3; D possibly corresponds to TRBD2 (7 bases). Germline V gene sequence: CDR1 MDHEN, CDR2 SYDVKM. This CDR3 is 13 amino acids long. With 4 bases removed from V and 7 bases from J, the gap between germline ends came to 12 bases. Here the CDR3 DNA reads TGTGCCAGCAGTTACAGGGAGGGGAATACGCAGTATTTT. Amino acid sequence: CASSYREGNTQYF.

The CDR3 DNA reads TGTGCCAGTAGTCGAAAATCAACGGGACAGGGGGTATATTCCTACGAGCAGTACTTC. This sequence encodes CASSRKSTGQGVYSYEQYF. V and J are TRBV19 and TRBJ2-7; 11 nucleotides align to TRBD1. V shed 5 bases, J shed 1 base, and the junction held 16 bases outside the gene matches. This CDR3 region has 19 residues. CDR1 and CDR2 (germline): LNHDA, SQIVND (reference sequence).

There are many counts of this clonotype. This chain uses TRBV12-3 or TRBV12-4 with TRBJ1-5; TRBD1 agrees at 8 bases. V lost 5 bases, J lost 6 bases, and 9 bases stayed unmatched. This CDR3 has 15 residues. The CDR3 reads CASSVGQGGFQPQHF. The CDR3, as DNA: TGTGCCAGCAGTGTTGGACAGGGCGGATTTCAGCCCCAGCATTTT.

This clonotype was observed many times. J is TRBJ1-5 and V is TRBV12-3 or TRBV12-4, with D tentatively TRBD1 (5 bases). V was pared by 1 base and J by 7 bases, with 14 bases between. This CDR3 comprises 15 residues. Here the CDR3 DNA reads TGTGCCAGCAGTTTAGGGGCGGGGGGTACACAGCCCCAGCATTTT. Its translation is CASSLGAGGTQPQHF.

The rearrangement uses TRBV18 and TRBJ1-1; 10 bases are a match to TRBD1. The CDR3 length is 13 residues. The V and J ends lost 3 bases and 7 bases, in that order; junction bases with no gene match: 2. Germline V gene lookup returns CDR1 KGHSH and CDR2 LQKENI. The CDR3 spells CASSPGQGGEAFF. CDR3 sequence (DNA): TGTGCCAGCTCACCCGGACAGGGGGGTGAAGCTTTCTTT.

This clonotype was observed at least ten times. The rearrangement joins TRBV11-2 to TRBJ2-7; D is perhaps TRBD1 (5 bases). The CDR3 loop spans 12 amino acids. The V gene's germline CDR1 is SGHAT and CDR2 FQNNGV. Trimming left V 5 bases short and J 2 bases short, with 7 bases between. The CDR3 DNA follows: TGTGCCAGCAGCGACAGCACCTACGAGCAGTACTTC. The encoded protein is CASSDSTYEQYF. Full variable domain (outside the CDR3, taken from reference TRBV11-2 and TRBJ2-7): EAGVAQSPRYKIIEKRQSVAFWCNPISGHATLYWYQQILGQGPKLLIQFQNNGVVDDSQLPKDRFSAERLKGVDSTLKIQPAKLEDSAVYLCASSDSTYEQYFGPGTRLTVT.

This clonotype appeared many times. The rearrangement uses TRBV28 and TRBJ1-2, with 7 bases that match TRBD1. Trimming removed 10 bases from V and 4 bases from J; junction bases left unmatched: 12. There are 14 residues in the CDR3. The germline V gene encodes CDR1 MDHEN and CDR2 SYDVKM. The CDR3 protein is CATIPPGTVYGYTF. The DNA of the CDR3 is TGTGCCACCATCCCCCCCGGGACAGTCTATGGCTACACCTTC.

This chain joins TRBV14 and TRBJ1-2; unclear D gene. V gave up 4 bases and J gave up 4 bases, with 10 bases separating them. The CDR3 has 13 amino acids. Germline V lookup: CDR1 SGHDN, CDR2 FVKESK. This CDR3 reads CASSPGVSYGYTF. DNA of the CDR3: TGTGCCAGCAGCCCAGGAGTCAGCTATGGCTACACCTTC.

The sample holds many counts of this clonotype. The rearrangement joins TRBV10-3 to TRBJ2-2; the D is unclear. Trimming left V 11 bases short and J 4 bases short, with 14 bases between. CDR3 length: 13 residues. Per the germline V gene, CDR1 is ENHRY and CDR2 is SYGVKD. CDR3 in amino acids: CALSREFTGELFF. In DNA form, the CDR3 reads TGTGCCTTATCGCGCGAGTTCACCGGGGAGCTGTTTTTT.

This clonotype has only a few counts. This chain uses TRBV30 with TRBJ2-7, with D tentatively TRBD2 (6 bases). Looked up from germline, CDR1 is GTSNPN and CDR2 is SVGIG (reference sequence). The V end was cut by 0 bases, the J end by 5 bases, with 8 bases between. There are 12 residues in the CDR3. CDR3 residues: CAWSVRGNEQYF. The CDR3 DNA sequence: TGTGCCTGGAGTGTACGGGGGAACGAGCAGTACTTC.

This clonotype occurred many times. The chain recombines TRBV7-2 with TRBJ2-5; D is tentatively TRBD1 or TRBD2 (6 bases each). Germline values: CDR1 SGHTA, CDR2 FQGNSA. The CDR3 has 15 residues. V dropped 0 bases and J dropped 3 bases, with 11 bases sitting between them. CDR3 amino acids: CASSLAGGKEETQYF. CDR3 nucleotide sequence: TGTGCCAGCAGCTTAGCGGGGGGCAAGGAAGAGACCCAGTACTTC.

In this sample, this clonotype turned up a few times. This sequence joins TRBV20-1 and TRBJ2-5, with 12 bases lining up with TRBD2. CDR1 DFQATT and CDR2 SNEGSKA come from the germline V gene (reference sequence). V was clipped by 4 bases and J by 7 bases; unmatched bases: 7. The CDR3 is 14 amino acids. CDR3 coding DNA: TGCAGTGCTACCCCGCTAGCGGGAGGGGTGACCCAGTACTTC. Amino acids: CSATPLAGGVTQYF.